This T cell receptor delta chain appears in the sequencing data of a study of Vδ1+ human thymocytes. V was clipped by 0 bases and J by 0 bases, with 16 bases between them. Germline V gives CDR1 GEAIGNYY, CDR2 EKD. This CDR3 is 17 amino acids long. Sequences come from RNA converted to cDNA by reverse transcription. Pooled V-gene forward primers with one constant-region reverse primer generated the CDR3 amplicons by multiplex PCR. TCRdb reprocessed the multiplex PCR reads using CATT. The sample contains approximately 58,000 delta-chain clones, roughly 15% of which appear only once. Many counts were recorded for this clone. Its antigen is unknown. Study findings and constraints: Thymic TRG and TRD repertoires appeared highly polyclonal.

This TCR derives from a girl younger than two who had congenital heart surgery. The genes are TRDV2 and TRDJ1, with D possibly being TRDD3 (6 bases). Sequenced sample: Vdelta1+ gamma-delta thymocytes from the thymus. Specified subset: FACS-sorted CD3+ TCRalphabeta- TCRVdelta1+ TCRVdelta2- thymocytes. The CDR3 is CACDTVSRGTNTDKLIF. CDR3 DNA: TGTGCCTGTGACACCGTTTCCCGGGGGACCAACACCGATAAACTCATCTTT.